The rows below give T cell receptor beta chains drawn from one sample of a study of beta chain features in type 1 diabetes. TCRdb's copy holds only in-frame clones and misses some; the assay was immunoSEQ multiplex PCR. Of roughly 400,000 clones detected, approximately 15% appear once; the ten largest clones hold 0.035% to 0.04%. Sequencing was carried out using naive CD4+ T cells from blood. All receptors come from a man between 25 and 39 years old in good health. Both conserved end residues are part of each CDR3. D genes are given only for firm matches. Clone size is given for some rows only: seen once, a few or many times, or a class if the clone is expanded.

j_gene: TRBJ1-2; len: 15; v_gene: TRBV6-1; d_gene: TRBD1; abundance: few; CDR3aa: CASKPRDRSNYGYTF; CDR3nt: TGTGCCAGCAAGCCCCGGGACAGGAGTAACTATGGCTACACCTTC
j_gene: TRBJ2-5; len: 16; v_gene: TRBV4-3; d_gene: -; abundance: -; CDR3aa: CASSRQGALMGETQYF; CDR3nt: TGCGCCAGCAGCCGGCAAGGGGCACTAATGGGAGAGACCCAGTACTTC
j_gene: TRBJ2-2; len: 13; v_gene: TRBV9; d_gene: -; abundance: -; CDR3aa: CASSVGTSGELFF; CDR3nt: TGTGCCAGCAGCGTAGGGACGTCCGGGGAGCTGTTTTTT
j_gene: TRBJ1-2; len: 15; v_gene: TRBV7-2; d_gene: -; abundance: -; CDR3aa: CASSLRTAASYGYTF; CDR3nt: TGTGCCAGCAGCCTACGGACAGCCGCGAGCTATGGCTACACCTTC
j_gene: TRBJ2-1; len: 16; v_gene: TRBV9; d_gene: TRBD1; abundance: -; CDR3aa: CASSVGPRGQAAEQFF; CDR3nt: TGTGCCAGCAGCGTAGGCCCCCGTGGACAGGCGGCTGAGCAGTTCTTC
j_gene: TRBJ2-1; len: 11; v_gene: TRBV20-1; d_gene: -; abundance: few; CDR3aa: CSAPSRAEQFF; CDR3nt: TGCAGTGCTCCGTCTAGGGCTGAGCAGTTCTTC
j_gene: TRBJ2-1; len: 11; v_gene: TRBV29-1; d_gene: -; abundance: few; CDR3aa: CSGSREDEQFF; CDR3nt: TGCAGCGGGAGCAGGGAGGATGAGCAGTTCTTC
j_gene: TRBJ2-6; len: 15; v_gene: TRBV14; d_gene: -; abundance: few; CDR3aa: CASSMMGTGANVLTF; CDR3nt: TGTGCCAGCAGCATGATGGGTACTGGGGCCAACGTCCTGACTTTC
j_gene: TRBJ2-2; len: 15; v_gene: TRBV2; d_gene: -; abundance: -; CDR3aa: CASSEQGPNTGELFF; CDR3nt: TGTGCCAGCAGTGAACAGGGGCCAAACACCGGGGAGCTGTTTTTT
j_gene: TRBJ2-5; len: 22; v_gene: TRBV21-1; d_gene: -; abundance: -; CDR3aa: CASSKGASHRSPNSSGNETQYF; CDR3nt: TGTGCCAGCAGCAAAGGCGCTTCTCACAGGTCCCCAAACAGCTCAGGGAATGAGACCCAGTACTTC
j_gene: TRBJ2-2; len: 20; v_gene: TRBV4-2; d_gene: TRBD2; abundance: -; CDR3aa: CASSPLWASGRDMNTGELFF; CDR3nt: TGTGCCAGCAGCCCCCTGTGGGCTAGCGGGAGGGATATGAACACCGGGGAGCTGTTTTTT
j_gene: TRBJ1-1; len: 9; v_gene: TRBV30; d_gene: -; abundance: -; CDR3aa: CACFPEAFF; CDR3nt: TGTGCCTGTTTCCCTGAAGCTTTCTTT
j_gene: TRBJ2-6; len: 19; v_gene: TRBV2; d_gene: -; abundance: -; CDR3aa: CASSEFLAGAGSGANVLTF; CDR3nt: TGTGCCAGCAGTGAATTTCTGGCAGGGGCAGGCTCTGGGGCCAACGTCCTGACTTTC